These T cell receptor beta chains were read from a single sample in a study of blood T cell repertoires in COVID-19. This table comes from immunoSEQ multiplex PCR, and its TCRdb copy is limited to in-frame clones, with some not included. The sample yields under 200,000 clones, approximately 82% seen once. The sequencing input was PBMCs or T cells enriched from blood (not recorded which). These receptors originate from a man aged 60-69 years who had recovered from COVID-19. The conserved cysteine and the conserved F or W are not part of the CDR3 here.

>TRBJ2-3|TRBV5-1
ASSMGLDTDTQY
>TRBJ2-2|TRBV6-5
ASRSGELAGELF
>TRBJ1-4|TRBV10-3
AISASRVATNEKLF
>TRBJ2-1|TRBV5-1
ASSLAGGNNEQF
>TRBJ2-3|TRBV5-4
ASSYGQGTDTQY
>TRBJ2-3|TRBV4-1
ASSQVKASGGSSTDTQY
>TRBJ1-1|TRBV30
AWDRGVNTEAF
>TRBJ1-6|TRBV30
AWSVPTRMDSPLH
>TRBJ1-5|TRBV29-1
SAGQLNQPQH
>TRBJ1-1|TRBV29-1
SVDGQGGGTEAF
>TRBJ2-4|TRBV9
ASSRRSGSDIQY
>TRBJ1-2|TRBV10-3
AIPGGQGPGYT
>TRBJ2-3|TRBV14
ASSQGFLQGDTQY
>TRBJ2-3|TRBV7-2
ASSSDRNTQY
>TRBJ2-7|TRBV19
ASSTDPGQGAREQY
>TRBJ1-1|TRBV28
ASTSEPLLNTEAF
>TRBJ2-1|TRBV7-3
ASSTPGHFNEQF
>TRBJ2-3|TRBV7-9
ASSDLGLAGTDTQY
>TRBJ1-5|TRBV6-4
ASSAGWGQPQH
>TRBJ1-5|TRBV3-1/TRBV3-2
ASSQEPRYWPQH
>TRBJ2-2|TRBV9
ASSVTWGGTGELF
>TRBJ2-3|TRBV4-1
ASSQASGGSTDTQY
>TRBJ1-4|TRBV18
ASSLARQTTNEKLF
>TRBJ2-2|TRBV5-1
ASSLRIDRAGELF
>TRBJ2-7|TRBV18
ASSPVQGRGEQY
>TRBJ2-7|TRBV11-3
ASSPGGSSSYEQY
>TRBJ1-5|TRBV28
ASTLFKVGVWAPWQPQH
>TRBJ1-2|TRBV11-2
ASSLDRVYSYT
>TRBJ1-4|TRBV25-1
ASSEGRSGEKLF
>TRBJ1-4|TRBV29-1
SVDKTGRNEKLF
>TRBJ1-1|TRBV19
ASIDMGDRSEAF
>TRBJ1-5|TRBV19
ASSISGKWSNQPQH
>TRBJ1-6|TRBV18
ASSPREGDDSPLH
>TRBJ2-7|TRBV7-2
ASSLQALDDEQY
>TRBJ2-2|TRBV3-1/TRBV3-2
ASSQVGTGNTGELF
>TRBJ2-2|TRBV25-1
ASSLSGELF
>TRBJ2-1|TRBV2
ASVTGDGNEQF
>TRBJ2-5|TRBV2
ASSLLAGSQETQY
>TRBJ1-4|TRBV3-1/TRBV3-2
ASRPLGQRGEKLF
>TRBJ1-2|TRBV19
ASSVYRAGYGYT
>TRBJ2-7|TRBV18
ASSPTNPRVHQY
>TRBJ1-5|TRBV6-1
ASSADTGTSNQPQH
>TRBJ2-1|TRBV10-3
AISESLQGLRNEQF
>TRBJ2-5|TRBV2
ASSAPRQETQY
>TRBJ2-1|TRBV29-1
SVQRERETYNEQF
>TRBJ1-5|TRBV12-3/TRBV12-4
ASNWNGNQPQH